Following are 10 T cell receptor beta chains from one sample sequenced in a study of tumor-infiltrating lymphocytes in primary liver carcinoma. cDNA specific to TCR beta was made from about 0.45 ug of total RNA, with a constant-region primer employed for priming. Library construction for TCR beta comprised three nested multiplex PCR rounds performed with slightly modified ARM-PCR. PCR rounds one and two used TRBV1-TRBV30 forward primers with a C-beta reverse primer for roughly 10 cycles each. TCRdb redid the calling of the multiplex PCR reads with MiXCR, one entry per CDR3 protein. The repertoire holds some 120,000 distinct CDR3 sequences, with under 65% as singletons. From unsorted bulk tissue weighing about 20-32 mg, DNA and RNA were co-extracted. Material: liver tumor tissue from sampling region 3. The subset: tumor region T3, left-lateral pole. These receptors were collected from a woman aged 55-69 years with primary liver carcinoma and hepatitis B virus infection.

This clonotype has only a few counts. The J gene is TRBJ2-1, the V gene TRBV10-3, with 8 bases fitting TRBD2. CDR1 is ENHRY and CDR2 is SYGVKD in the germline V gene. V shed 3 bases and J 0 bases; nucleotides not matched to a gene: 10. CDR3 length: 18 residues. The CDR3 loop is CAISEGLGGTSSYNEQFF. CDR3 nucleotide sequence: TGTGCCATCAGTGAAGGGTTGGGGGGGACTAGCTCCTACAATGAGCAGTTCTTC.

Many counts were recorded for this clonotype. The chain uses TRBV5-4 and TRBJ2-7; D uncertain. The germline V gene encodes CDR1 SGHNT and CDR2 YYREEE (reference sequence). This CDR3 comprises 15 residues. Trimming shortened V by 2 bases and J by 9 bases, and 21 bases separated the two germline ends. The CDR3 loop reads CASSFRTGADVRQYF. The DNA for the CDR3 is TGTGCCAGCAGCTTTCGCACCGGTGCCGATGTTCGGCAGTACTTC.

This clonotype was counted at least ten times. The rearrangement uses TRBV10-3 and TRBJ2-1; no clear D. V was clipped by 6 bases and J by 4 bases, with 13 bases between them. The CDR3 totals 14 residues. Per germline, CDR1 ENHRY and CDR2 SYGVKD. CDR3 loop: CAISHGPVYNEQFF. The CDR3 DNA reads as TGTGCCATCAGCCACGGACCCGTTTACAATGAGCAGTTCTTC.

This clonotype has just a few counts. Since a much larger clone is just one base distant, this may be a read error. This rearrangement joins TRBV6-1 to TRBJ2-7; 9 bases match TRBD2. J was trimmed by 3 bases and V by 10 bases; bases with no gene match: 10. Germline V gene sequence: CDR1 MNHNS, CDR2 SASEGT. This CDR3 has 14 residues. The CDR3 here is CANKPGLAVYEQYF. CDR3 DNA: TGTGCCAACAAACCGGGACTAGCCGTCTACGAGCAGTACTTC.

Note on this clonotype: A much larger clonotype is one base distant, so this may be a read error. The chain couples TRBV6-5 to TRBJ2-1, with 8 bases fitting TRBD1. CDR3 size: 14 residues. Germline CDR1 is MNHEY and CDR2 is SVGAGI. The CDR3 DNA sequence: TGTGTCAGCAGCCTACAGGGGGGCTACAATGAGCAGTTCTTC. Protein sequence: CVSSLQGGYNEQFF.

On this clonotype itself: An end of the junction does not agree with germline; a read error may underlie this. J is TRBJ2-3 and V is TRBV24-1; 10 nucleotides match TRBD2. This CDR3 region has 16 residues. Germline V gene sequence: CDR1 KGHDR, CDR2 SFDVKD. This CDR3 is CVTSGGAGGLTDTQYF. As DNA, the CDR3 is TGTGTCACCAGCGGGGGAGCGGGAGGGCTCACAGATACGCAGTATTTT.

The chain carries TRBV19 and TRBJ2-3; TRBD2 matches 10 bases. In germline, CDR1 is LNHDA, CDR2 SQIVND (reference sequence). The CDR3 sequence is 19 residues long. Trimming took 6 bases from V and 1 from J; bases not matched to a gene: 16. The CDR3 region has the DNA TGTGCCAGTAGACCGTGGGGAAAGCGGGAGGGCCAGGGCACAGATACGCAGTATTTT. It codes for CASRPWGKREGQGTDTQYF.

This clonotype was seen many times. This sequence joins TRBV4-1 and TRBJ2-1; no clear D gene. With 0 bases removed from V and 4 bases from J, the gap between germline ends came to 10 bases. Germline CDR1 and CDR2: MGHRA and YSYEKL. This CDR3 is 15 amino acids long. CDR3 sequence (DNA): TGCGCCAGCAGCCAAGATTATGGCAGTTACAATGAGCAGTTCTTC. Its translation: CASSQDYGSYNEQFF.

This clonotype was counted ten times or more. This chain joins TRBV12-3 or TRBV12-4 and TRBJ1-5; D is undetermined. The CDR3 totals 13 residues. V dropped 4 bases and J dropped 4 bases, with 8 bases sitting between them. CDR3 sequence reads: CASSYRMNQPQHF. CDR3 coding DNA: TGTGCCAGCAGTTATAGAATGAATCAGCCCCAGCATTTT.

As regards this clonotype: The CDR3 does not close with the conserved phenylalanine or tryptophan, likely indicating a read error. The chain couples TRBV11-2 to TRBJ2-2, with D perhaps matching TRBD2 (5 bases). The germline V gene has CDR1 SGHAT and CDR2 FQNNGV. V was pared by 5 bases and J by 2 bases, with 12 bases between. This CDR3 contains 15 residues. CDR3 DNA: TGTGCCAGCAGCCGCGGGTCAGCCAACACCGGGGAGCTGTTTTTA. As protein: CASSRGSANTGELFL.